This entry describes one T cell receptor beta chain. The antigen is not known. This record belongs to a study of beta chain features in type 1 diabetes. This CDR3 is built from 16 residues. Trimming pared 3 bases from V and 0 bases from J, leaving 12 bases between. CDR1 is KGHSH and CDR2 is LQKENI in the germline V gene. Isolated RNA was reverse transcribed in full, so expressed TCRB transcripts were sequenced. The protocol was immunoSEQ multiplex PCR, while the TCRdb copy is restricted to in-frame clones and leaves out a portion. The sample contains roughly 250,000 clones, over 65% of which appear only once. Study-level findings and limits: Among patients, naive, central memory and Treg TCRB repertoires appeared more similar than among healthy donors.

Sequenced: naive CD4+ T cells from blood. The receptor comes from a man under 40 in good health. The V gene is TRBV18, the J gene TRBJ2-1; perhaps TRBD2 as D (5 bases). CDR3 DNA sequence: TGTGCCAGCTCACCGGGAGTCGGAAGCTCCTACAATGAGCAGTTCTTC. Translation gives CASSPGVGSSYNEQFF.